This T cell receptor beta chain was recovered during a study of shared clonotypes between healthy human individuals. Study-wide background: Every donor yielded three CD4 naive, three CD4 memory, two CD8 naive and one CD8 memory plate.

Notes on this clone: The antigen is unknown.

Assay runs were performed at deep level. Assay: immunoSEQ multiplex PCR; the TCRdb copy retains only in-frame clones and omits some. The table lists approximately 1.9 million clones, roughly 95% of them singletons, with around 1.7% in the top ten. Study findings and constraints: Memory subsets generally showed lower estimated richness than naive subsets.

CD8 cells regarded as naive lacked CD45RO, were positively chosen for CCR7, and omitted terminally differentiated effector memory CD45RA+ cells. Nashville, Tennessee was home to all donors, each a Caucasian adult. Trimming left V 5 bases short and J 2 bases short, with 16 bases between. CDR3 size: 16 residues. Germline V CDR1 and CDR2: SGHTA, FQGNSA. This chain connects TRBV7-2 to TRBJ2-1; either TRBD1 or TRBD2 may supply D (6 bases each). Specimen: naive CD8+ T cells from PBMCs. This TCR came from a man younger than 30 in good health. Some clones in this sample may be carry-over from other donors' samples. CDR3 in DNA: TGTGCCAGCAGCCCACCCGGGGGCCGGGCCTACAATGAGCAGTTCTTC. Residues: CASSPPGGRAYNEQFF.